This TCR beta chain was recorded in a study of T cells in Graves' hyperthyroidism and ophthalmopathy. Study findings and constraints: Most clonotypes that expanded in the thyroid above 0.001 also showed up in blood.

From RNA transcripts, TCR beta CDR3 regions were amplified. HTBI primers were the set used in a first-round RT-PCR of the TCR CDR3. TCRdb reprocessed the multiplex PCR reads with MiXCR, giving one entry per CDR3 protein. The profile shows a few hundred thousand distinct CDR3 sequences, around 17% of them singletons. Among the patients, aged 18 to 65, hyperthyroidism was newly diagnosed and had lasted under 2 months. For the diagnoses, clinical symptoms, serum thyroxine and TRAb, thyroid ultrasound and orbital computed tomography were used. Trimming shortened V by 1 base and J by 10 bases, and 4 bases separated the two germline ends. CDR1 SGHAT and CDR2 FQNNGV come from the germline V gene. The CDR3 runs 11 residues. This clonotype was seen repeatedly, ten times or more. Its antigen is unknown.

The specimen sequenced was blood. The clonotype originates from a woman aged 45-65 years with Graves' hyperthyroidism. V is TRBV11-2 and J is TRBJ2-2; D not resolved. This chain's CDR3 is CASSLVQELFF. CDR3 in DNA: TGTGCCAGCAGCTTAGTACAGGAGCTGTTTTTT. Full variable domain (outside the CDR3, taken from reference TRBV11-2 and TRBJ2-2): EAGVAQSPRYKIIEKRQSVAFWCNPISGHATLYWYQQILGQGPKLLIQFQNNGVVDDSQLPKDRFSAERLKGVDSTLKIQPAKLEDSAVYLCASSLVQELFFGEGSRLTVL.